This TCR beta chain was sequenced for a study of blood T cell repertoires in COVID-19. In the study overall: The United States, Italy and Spain provided the acute and convalescent COVID-19 samples. Sources were T cells, B-cell-depleted T cells, or PBMCs; the material itself was cDNA or gDNA.

CDR3 size: 16 residues. Germline values: CDR1 MGHDK, CDR2 SYGVNS. J gave up 4 bases and V 3 bases, and 5 bases lay outside the gene matches. Per the study methods: Estimation of nucleated cell counts relied on the amplification of reference gene primers. Some clones are missing from TCRdb's copy, which holds only in-frame ones; the method was immunoSEQ multiplex PCR. D and trimming come from the DNA, and the V and J calls and clone size come from that table. The sample includes fewer than 70,000 clones, 60% to 85% of them seen just once. The origin of this receptor is a human donor in a cohort sampled during active COVID-19. The J gene is TRBJ2-6, the V gene TRBV25-1, with TRBD1 matching over 8 bases. Sequences were obtained from peripheral blood. CDR3 sequence reads: CASSDNRGNGANVLTF. Written as DNA, the CDR3 is TGTGCCAGCAGTGATAACAGGGGGAACGGGGCCAACGTCCTGACTTTC.